The following is a T cell receptor beta chain sequence with its context. The sample belongs to a study of blood T cell repertoires in COVID-19. Overall study context: COVID-19 samples from acute and convalescent phases originated in the United States, Italy and Spain.

This CDR3 has 15 amino acids. V lost 10 bases and J lost 0; bases outside the gene matches: 3. Germline V lookup: CDR1 WSHSY, CDR2 SAAADI. Repertoires were generated with immunoSEQ multiplex PCR, while TCRdb's copy carries only in-frame clones and drops some. The top ten hold 0.95% to 1.2% of the sample, which has about 430,000 clones, around 87% seen once. Researchers sorted participants into cohorts using their self-reported clinical history. This rearrangement joins TRBV10-2 to TRBJ2-1, with TRBD2 identical over 13 bases. The sequenced sample was PBMCs or T cells enriched from blood (not recorded which). The sequence was collected from a man aged 25 to 45 who had recovered from COVID-19. CDR3 sequence (DNA): TGCGCCACGAGGACTAGCGGGAGCTCCTACAATGAGCAGTTCTTC. Its translation is CATRTSGSSYNEQFF.